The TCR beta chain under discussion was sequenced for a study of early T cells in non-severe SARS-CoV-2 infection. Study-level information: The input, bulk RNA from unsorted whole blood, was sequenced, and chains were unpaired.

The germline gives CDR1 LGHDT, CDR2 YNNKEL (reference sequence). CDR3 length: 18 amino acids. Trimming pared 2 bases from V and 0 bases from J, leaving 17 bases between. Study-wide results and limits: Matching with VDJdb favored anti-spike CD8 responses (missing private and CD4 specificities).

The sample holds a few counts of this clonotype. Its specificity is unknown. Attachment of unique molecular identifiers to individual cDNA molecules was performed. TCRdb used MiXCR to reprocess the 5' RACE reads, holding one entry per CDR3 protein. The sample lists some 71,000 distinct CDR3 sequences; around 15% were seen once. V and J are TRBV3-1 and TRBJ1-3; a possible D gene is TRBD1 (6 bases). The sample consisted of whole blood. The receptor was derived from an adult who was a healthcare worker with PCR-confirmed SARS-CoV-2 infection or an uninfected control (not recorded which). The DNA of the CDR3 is TGTGCCAGCAGCCAATTCCCAGACAGGACCTACTCTGGAAACACCATATATTTT. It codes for CASSQFPDRTYSGNTIYF.